These 24 T cell receptor beta chains share one sample of origin, sequenced in a study of blood T cell repertoires in COVID-19. The assay was immunoSEQ multiplex PCR, and TCRdb's table has in-frame clones only and misses some. The profile shows around 200,000 clones, 65% to 85% of them singletons. The material sequenced was peripheral blood. These receptor sequences come from a man aged 45-65 years with active or convalescent COVID-19.

The rearrangement joins TRBV14 to TRBJ2-7; TRBD2 matches 13 bases. Germline CDR1 is SGHDN and CDR2 is FVKESK. The J segment lost 4 bases and the V segment lost 4 bases, leaving 4 bases of the junction unmatched. The CDR3 is made up of 15 amino acids. CDR3 DNA sequence: TGTGCCAGCAGCCCACTAGCGGGAGGGGTATACGAGCAGTACTTC. Translating it yields CASSPLAGGVYEQYF.

This clone was seen once. This CDR3 reads CASSLSRPLSSNQPQHF. The CDR3 DNA reads TGTGCCAGCAGCTTGTCCAGGCCATTGAGTAGCAATCAGCCCCAGCATTTT. The chain links TRBV5-8 to TRBJ1-5; D is undetermined. The length of the CDR3 is 17 residues. Germline-derived CDR1 and CDR2 are SGHTS and YDEGEE. Trimming took off 1 base at V and 0 bases at J, with 14 bases between the two ends. Drawing the rest from reference TRBV5-8 and TRBJ1-5, the complete variable domain is EAGVTQSPTHLIKTRGQQATLRCSPISGHTSVYWYQQALGLGLQFLLWYDEGEERNRGNFPPRFSGRQFPNYSSELNVNALELEDSALYLCASSLSRPLSSNQPQHFGDGTRLSIL.

The rearrangement links TRBV10-3 to TRBJ1-3; no reliable D call. Per the germline V gene, CDR1 is ENHRY and CDR2 is SYGVKD. Trimming took 2 bases from V and 2 from J, leaving 7 bases between them. This CDR3 is 14 amino acids long. The CDR3 loop reads CAISEVGTGNTIYF. The CDR3, as DNA: TGTGCCATCAGTGAGGTCGGGACTGGAAACACCATATATTTT.

V gene TRBV18 combines with J gene TRBJ2-7; no clear D. The CDR3 has 13 residues. Germline V gives CDR1 KGHSH, CDR2 LQKENI. V lost 2 bases and J lost 2, with 7 bases in between. The CDR3 loop is CASSPAVPYEQYF. DNA of the CDR3: TGTGCCAGCTCACCAGCGGTCCCCTACGAGCAGTACTTC.

Only a few counts were recorded for this clone. The gene calls are TRBV2 and TRBJ1-6; D gene uncertain. Trimming left V 3 bases short and J 7 bases short, with 7 bases between. The CDR3 has 13 amino acids. The germline gives CDR1 SNHLY, CDR2 FYNNEI. The CDR3 here is CASSDNLNSPLHF. The CDR3 DNA follows: TGTGCCAGCAGTGATAACTTAAATTCACCCCTCCACTTT.

The chain couples TRBV5-1 to TRBJ2-1; TRBD1 aligns across 11 bases. Germline trimming cut 4 bases from V and 6 bases from J; bases unmatched to any gene: 6. Per germline, CDR1 SGHRS and CDR2 YFSETQ. This CDR3 comprises 15 residues. CDR3 coding DNA: TGCGCCAGCAGCGGAAGAGGGACAGGGGGCAATGAGCAGTTCTTC. It is translated as CASSGRGTGGNEQFF.

The chain joins TRBV5-4 to TRBJ2-1, with 7 bases lining up with TRBD1. Trimming cost V 4 bases and J 3 bases; bases outside gene matches: 10. This CDR3 region has 16 residues. Per germline, CDR1 SGHNT and CDR2 YYREEE (reference sequence). CDR3 sequence (DNA): TGTGCCAGCAGCACCCGACAGGGCCCTAACTACAATGAGCAGTTCTTC. Translating gives CASSTRQGPNYNEQFF.

The rearrangement uses TRBV7-3 and TRBJ2-3; D uncertain. V was shortened by 2 bases and J by 2 bases, with 8 bases between the two germline ends. The length of the CDR3 is 14 residues. Per germline, CDR1 SGHTA and CDR2 FQGTGA. CDR3 amino acids: CASSLGGFTDTQYF. CDR3 coding DNA: TGTGCCAGCAGCTTAGGCGGTTTCACAGATACGCAGTATTTT.

The rearrangement joins TRBV7-8 to TRBJ2-2; 8 nucleotides agree with TRBD2. The germline V gene encodes CDR1 SGHVS and CDR2 FQNEAQ. V shed 5 bases and J 0 bases; nucleotides not matched to a gene: 5. The CDR3 is made up of 16 amino acids. CDR3 DNA: TGTGCCAGCAGCGGGACTAGGGGGGCGAACACCGGGGAGCTGTTTTTT. Translated: CASSGTRGANTGELFF.

The rearrangement joins TRBV6-5 to TRBJ1-5; TRBD1 matches 8 bases. The CDR3 has 16 amino acids. After removal of 4 bases from V and 2 bases from J, the junction contained 7 bases not matched to a gene. CDR1 MNHEY and CDR2 SVGAGI come from the germline V gene. The CDR3 is CASSFSGGDGNQPQHF. CDR3 DNA: TGTGCCAGCAGTTTCTCAGGGGGCGATGGCAATCAGCCCCAGCATTTT.

This rearrangement joins TRBV24-1 to TRBJ2-1, with 11 bases identical to TRBD1. The CDR3 runs to 14 residues. Trimming at V came to 10 bases and at J to 8 bases, leaving 9 bases not matched to a gene. Germline CDR1 is KGHDR and CDR2 is SFDVKD. This chain's CDR3 is CATSPGTGGDEQFF. The CDR3, as DNA: TGTGCCACTAGCCCGGGGACAGGGGGAGATGAGCAGTTCTTC.

The chain carries TRBV6-1 and TRBJ2-7; D is uncertain. CDR1 and CDR2 from the germline V gene are MNHNS and SASEGT. The CDR3 sequence is 13 residues long. Trimming removed 3 bases from V and 4 bases from J, with 10 bases in between. The CDR3 DNA reads TGTGCCAGCAGTGAGAGATCCGTTTACGAGCAGTACTTC. This codes for CASSERSVYEQYF.

V usage is TRBV7-2 and J usage is TRBJ2-1; 12 bases are shared with TRBD2. CDR1 is SGHTA and CDR2 is FQGNSA in the germline V gene. This CDR3 has 16 amino acids. V trimming: 4 bases; J trimming: 9 bases; junction bases outside the gene matches: 10. CDR3 nucleotide sequence: TGTGCCAGCAGCTCTTCTAGCGGGGGGGTTAGTGGTGAGCAGTTCTTC. Its protein product is CASSSSSGGVSGEQFF. Supplemented by reference TRBV7-2 and TRBJ2-1, the full variable domain reads GAGVSQSPSNKVTEKGKDVELRCDPISGHTALYWYRQSLGQGLEFLIYFQGNSAPDKSGLPSDRFSAERTGGSVSTLTIQRTQQEDSAVYLCASSSSSGGVSGEQFFGPGTRLTVL.

This rearrangement joins TRBV4-2 to TRBJ1-1; no clear D gene. Germline V gives CDR1 LGHNA, CDR2 YNFKEQ. CDR3 length: 15 residues. The germline V and J ends were trimmed by 5 bases and 6 bases, with 19 bases remaining between them. The CDR3: CASSSLGVGIAEAFF. The CDR3 region has the DNA TGTGCCAGCAGCTCCCTCGGGGTGGGGATCGCTGAAGCTTTCTTT.

The chain links TRBV27 to TRBJ1-2; D perhaps matches TRBD1 (5 bases). The CDR3 totals 15 residues. V dropped 5 bases and J dropped 7 bases, with 20 bases sitting between them. Germline lookup yields CDR1 MNHEY and CDR2 SMNVEV (reference sequence). This CDR3 is CASSHGAGMSAGYTF. For the CDR3, the DNA is TGTGCCAGCAGTCACGGTGCAGGGATGAGTGCTGGCTACACCTTC.

The chain carries TRBV5-1 and TRBJ2-5; unclear D gene. This CDR3 is built from 12 residues. From germline, CDR1 is SGHRS and CDR2 YFSETQ. Between the trimmed V and J ends, which lost 0 bases and 5 bases, there was a span of 5 bases. CDR3 in amino acids: CASSLAAETQYF. CDR3 in DNA: TGCGCCAGCAGCTTGGCCGCGGAGACCCAGTACTTC.

This clone appeared once. The gene calls are TRBV19 and TRBJ2-5, with 10 nucleotides matching TRBD1. CDR1 and CDR2 (germline): LNHDA, SQIVND (reference sequence). CDR3 length equals 14 residues. The ends lost 6 bases at V and 5 bases at J; junction bases unmatched: 6. CDR3 loop: CASRGTGVGETQYF. The CDR3 DNA follows: TGTGCCAGTAGGGGGACAGGGGTAGGGGAGACCCAGTACTTC.

The chain recombines TRBV2 with TRBJ2-7; D unresolved. Germline CDR1 reads SNHLY; CDR2 reads FYNNEI. The CDR3 contains 14 residues. The V end was cut by 5 bases, the J end by 0 bases, with 11 bases between. CDR3 sequence reads: CASSPSKSSYEQYF. As DNA, the CDR3 is TGTGCCAGCAGTCCTTCAAAGAGCTCCTACGAGCAGTACTTC.

This chain uses TRBV7-2 with TRBJ1-2, with 7 bases identical to TRBD1. The V gene end was trimmed by 4 bases and the J gene end by 0 bases; junction bases not matched to a gene: 11. The CDR3 extends over 17 amino acids. CDR1 is SGHTA and CDR2 is FQGNSA in the germline V gene. CDR3 protein: CASSSRDRVLANYGYTF. CDR3 DNA sequence: TGTGCCAGCAGCTCTCGTGACAGGGTACTGGCTAACTATGGCTACACCTTC.

The chain recombines TRBV18 with TRBJ2-7; TRBD2 agrees at 7 bases. Looked up from germline, CDR1 is KGHSH and CDR2 is LQKENI. The CDR3 spans 12 residues. The ends lost 6 bases at V and 6 bases at J; junction bases unmatched: 5. Written as DNA, the CDR3 is TGTGCCAGCTCCGGGACTATCAGCGAGCAGTACTTC. Its translation is CASSGTISEQYF.

CDR3 residues: CASSFYSEADTQYF. CDR3 in DNA: TGTGCCAGCAGCTTCTATTCGGAGGCAGATACGCAGTATTTT. The V call is TRBV7-3, the J call TRBJ2-3; D might be TRBD2 (5 bases). With 3 bases removed from V and 4 bases from J, the gap between germline ends came to 11 bases. Germline V gives CDR1 SGHTA, CDR2 FQGTGA. The CDR3 sequence is 14 residues long.

The chain employs TRBV14 and TRBJ1-3; D is perhaps TRBD1 (6 bases). Trimming left V 4 bases short and J 4 bases short, with 14 bases between. CDR1 and CDR2 (germline): SGHDN, FVKESK. CDR3 size: 15 residues. This CDR3 reads CASSRYAGVGNTIYF. CDR3 in DNA: TGTGCCAGCAGCCGGTACGCAGGGGTCGGAAACACCATATATTTT.

The rearrangement uses TRBV5-1 and TRBJ1-2; 8 positions match TRBD1. CDR1 SGHRS and CDR2 YFSETQ come from the germline V gene. J was trimmed by 6 bases and V by 0 bases; bases with no gene match: 4. The CDR3 extends over 14 amino acids. This chain's CDR3 is CASSLETGVHGYTF. The DNA of the CDR3 is TGCGCCAGCAGCTTGGAGACAGGGGTCCATGGCTACACCTTC.

The chain has TRBV11-2 and TRBJ2-3, with 8 bases matching TRBD2. The CDR3 is made up of 14 amino acids. The junction had 3 bases not matched to a gene; V was cut back by 5 bases and J by 2 bases. Germline V gene sequence: CDR1 SGHAT, CDR2 FQNNGV. CDR3 in amino acids: CASSRGGSTDTQYF. The CDR3 DNA follows: TGTGCCAGCAGCCGCGGGGGGTCCACAGATACGCAGTATTTT.